This T cell receptor beta chain emerged from a study of T cells in localized non-small cell lung cancer. The study, taken as a whole, reports: A denser population of T cells in blood accompanied longer overall survival.

Clones were read by immunoSEQ multiplex PCR, and TCRdb kept only the in-frame ones, dropping some. The sample has tens of thousands of clones, approximately 85% seen once. As regards this clone: Its antigen remains unidentified.

Germline V lookup: CDR1 MNHEY, CDR2 SMNVEV (reference sequence). Trimming left V 3 bases short and J 2 bases short, with 12 bases between. CDR3 length: 15 residues. The sequenced sample was peripheral blood, obtained before any cancer treatment. V and J are TRBV27 and TRBJ2-3, with D possibly being TRBD1 or TRBD2 (6 bases each). The receptor comes from a female donor aged 60 or older with stage I lung adenocarcinoma. The CDR3 reads CASSLEGVNTDTQYF. CDR3 DNA sequence: TGTGCCAGCAGTTTGGAGGGGGTGAACACAGATACGCAGTATTTT.